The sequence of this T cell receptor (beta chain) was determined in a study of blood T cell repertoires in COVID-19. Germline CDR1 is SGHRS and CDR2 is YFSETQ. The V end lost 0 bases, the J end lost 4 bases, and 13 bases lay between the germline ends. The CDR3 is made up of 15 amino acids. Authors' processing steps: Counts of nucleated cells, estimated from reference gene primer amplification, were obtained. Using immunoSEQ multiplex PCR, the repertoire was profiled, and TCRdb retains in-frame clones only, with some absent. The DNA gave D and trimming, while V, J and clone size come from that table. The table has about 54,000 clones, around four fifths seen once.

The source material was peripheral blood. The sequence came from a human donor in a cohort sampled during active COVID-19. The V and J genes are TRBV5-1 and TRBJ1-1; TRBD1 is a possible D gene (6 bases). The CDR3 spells CASSLDGGAFTEAFF. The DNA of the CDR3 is TGCGCCAGCAGCTTGGATGGGGGCGCCTTCACTGAAGCTTTCTTT.